The entry that follows covers one T cell receptor beta chain sequence. The target antigen is unknown. This CDR3 comprises 15 residues. The ends lost 6 bases at V and 0 bases at J; junction bases unmatched: 7. CDR1 and CDR2 from the germline V gene are SNHLY and FYNNEI. From the reads, TCRdb called clonotypes with MiXCR, one entry per CDR3 protein. Of approximately 990,000 distinct CDR3 sequences in the sample, approximately 31% were seen once. These data come from a study of T cell repertoires in cytomegalovirus infection. Study-wide background: As its CMV epitopes, the study selected recently identified HLA-C-restricted and well-studied HLA-B-restricted targets. Public signatures in TCR beta pointed to CMV infection and matching HLA type. Regarding the study as a whole: Pooled public TCR beta family frequency picked out CMV carriers with the relevant HLA.

The chain couples TRBV2 to TRBJ1-2, with 7 bases lining up with TRBD1. The origin of this receptor is a human donor in good health (CMV status not recorded). Some clones in this sample may be carry-over from other donors' samples. This specimen consisted of cultured CD8+ T cells from PBMCs, obtained from culture after CMV antigen stimulation. The CDR3 is CASSPGTETNYGYTF. For the CDR3, the DNA is TGTGCCAGCAGCCCCGGGACAGAGACTAACTATGGCTACACCTTC.